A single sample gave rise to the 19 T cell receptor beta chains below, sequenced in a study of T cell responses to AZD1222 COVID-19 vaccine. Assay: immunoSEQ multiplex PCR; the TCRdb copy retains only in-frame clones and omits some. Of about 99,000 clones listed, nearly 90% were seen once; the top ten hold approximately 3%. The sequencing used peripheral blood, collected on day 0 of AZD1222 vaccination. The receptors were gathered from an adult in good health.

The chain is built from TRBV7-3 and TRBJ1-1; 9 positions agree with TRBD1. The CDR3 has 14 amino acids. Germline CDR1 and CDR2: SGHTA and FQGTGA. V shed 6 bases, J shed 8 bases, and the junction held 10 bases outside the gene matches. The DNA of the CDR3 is TGTGCCAGCAGGCGGGCACAGGGGACAGGGGAAGCTTTCTTT. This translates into CASRRAQGTGEAFF.

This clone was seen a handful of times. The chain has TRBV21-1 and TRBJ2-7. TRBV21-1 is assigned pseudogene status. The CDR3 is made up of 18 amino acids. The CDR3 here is CASSQASHGPSISNEQYV. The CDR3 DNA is TGTGCCAGCAGTCAAGCCTCCCACGGGCCCAGCATTTCTAACGAGCAGTACGTC.

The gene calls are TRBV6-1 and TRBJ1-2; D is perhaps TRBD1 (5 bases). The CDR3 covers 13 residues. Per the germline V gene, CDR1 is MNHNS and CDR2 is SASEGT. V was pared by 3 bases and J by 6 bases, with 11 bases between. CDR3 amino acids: CASSESGRDGYTF. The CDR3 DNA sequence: TGTGCCAGCAGTGAGTCGGGACGAGATGGCTACACCTTC.

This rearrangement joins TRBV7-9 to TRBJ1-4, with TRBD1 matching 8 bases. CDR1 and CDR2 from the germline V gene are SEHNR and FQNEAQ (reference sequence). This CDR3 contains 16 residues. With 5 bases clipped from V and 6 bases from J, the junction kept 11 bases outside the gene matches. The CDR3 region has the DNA TGTGCCAGCAGCCCCTACACAGGGGGGAGGGATGAAAAACTGTTTTTT. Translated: CASSPYTGGRDEKLFF.

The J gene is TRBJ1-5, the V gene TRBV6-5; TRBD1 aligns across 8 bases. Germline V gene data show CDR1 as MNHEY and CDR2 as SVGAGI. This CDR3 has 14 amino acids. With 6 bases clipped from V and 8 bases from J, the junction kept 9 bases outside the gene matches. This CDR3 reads CASRRTGLFEPQHF. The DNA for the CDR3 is TGTGCCAGCAGGCGGACAGGGCTGTTTGAGCCCCAGCATTTT.

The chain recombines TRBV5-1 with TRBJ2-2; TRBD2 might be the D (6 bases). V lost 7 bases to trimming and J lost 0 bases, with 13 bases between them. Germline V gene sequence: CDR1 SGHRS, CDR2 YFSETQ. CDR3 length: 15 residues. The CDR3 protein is CASGRLATNTGELFF. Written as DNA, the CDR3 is TGCGCCAGCGGGAGGCTAGCGACGAACACCGGGGAGCTGTTTTTT.

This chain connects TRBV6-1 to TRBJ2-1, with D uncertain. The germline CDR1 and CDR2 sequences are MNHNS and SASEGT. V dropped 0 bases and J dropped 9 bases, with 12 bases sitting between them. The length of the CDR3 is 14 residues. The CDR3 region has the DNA TGTGCCAGCAGTGAAGCTGCTCCCGGTGGTGAGCAGTTCTTC. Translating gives CASSEAAPGGEQFF.

CDR3 amino acids: CSVVGGTVNTEAFF. The DNA of the CDR3 is TGCAGCGTTGTGGGGGGAACGGTGAACACTGAAGCTTTCTTT. This chain joins TRBV29-1 and TRBJ1-1; weak D call: TRBD1 (5 bases). The CDR3 runs 14 residues. Trimming took off 4 bases at V and 0 bases at J, with 12 bases between the two ends. Germline V gene lookup returns CDR1 SQVTM and CDR2 ANQGSEA. Variable domain in full (rest from reference TRBV29-1 and TRBJ1-1): SAVISQKPSRDICQRGTSLTIQCQVDSQVTMMFWYRQQPGQSLTLIATANQGSEATYESGFVIDKFPISRPNLTFSTLTVSNMSPEDSSIYLCSVVGGTVNTEAFFGQGTRLTVV.

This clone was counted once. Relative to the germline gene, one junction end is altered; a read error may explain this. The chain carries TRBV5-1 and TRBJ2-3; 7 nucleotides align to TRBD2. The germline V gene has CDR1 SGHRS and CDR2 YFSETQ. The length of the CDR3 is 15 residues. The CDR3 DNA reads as TGTGCCAGCAGCTTGGAGGCGGGAGTCGGCAATACGCAGTATTTT. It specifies CASSLEAGVGNTQYF.

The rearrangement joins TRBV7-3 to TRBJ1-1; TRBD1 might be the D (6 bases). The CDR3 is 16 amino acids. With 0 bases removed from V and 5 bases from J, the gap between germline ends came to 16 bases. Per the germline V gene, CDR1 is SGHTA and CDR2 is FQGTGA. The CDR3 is CASSLTGQGRGTEAFF. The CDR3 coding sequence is TGTGCCAGCAGCTTAACAGGGCAGGGGAGAGGTACTGAAGCTTTCTTT.

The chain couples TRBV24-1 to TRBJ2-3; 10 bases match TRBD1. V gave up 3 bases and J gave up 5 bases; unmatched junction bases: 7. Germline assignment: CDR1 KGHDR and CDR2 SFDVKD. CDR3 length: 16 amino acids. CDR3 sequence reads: CATSDDRGLRVDTQYF. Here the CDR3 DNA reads TGTGCCACCAGTGATGACAGGGGGCTGAGGGTAGATACGCAGTATTTT.

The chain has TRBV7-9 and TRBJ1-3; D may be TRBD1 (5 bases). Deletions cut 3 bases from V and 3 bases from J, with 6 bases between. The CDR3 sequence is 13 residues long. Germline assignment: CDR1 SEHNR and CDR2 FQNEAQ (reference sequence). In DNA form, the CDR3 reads TGTGCCAGCAGCTTGGGGGATGGAAACACCATATATTTT. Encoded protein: CASSLGDGNTIYF.

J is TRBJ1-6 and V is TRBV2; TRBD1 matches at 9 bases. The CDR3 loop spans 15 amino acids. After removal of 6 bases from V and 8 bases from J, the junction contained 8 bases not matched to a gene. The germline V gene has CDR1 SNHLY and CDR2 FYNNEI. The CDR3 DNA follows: TGTGCCAGCAGACCGGAGGGGACAGGGTATTCACCCCTCCACTTT. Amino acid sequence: CASRPEGTGYSPLHF.

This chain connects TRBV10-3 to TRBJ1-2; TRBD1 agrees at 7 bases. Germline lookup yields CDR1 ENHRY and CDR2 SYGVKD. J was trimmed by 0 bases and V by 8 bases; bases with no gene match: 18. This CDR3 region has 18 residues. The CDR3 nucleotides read TGTGCCATCGGCGGGGGGGTAAACAGGGGCCTAGCTAACTATGGCTACACCTTC. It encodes CAIGGGVNRGLANYGYTF.

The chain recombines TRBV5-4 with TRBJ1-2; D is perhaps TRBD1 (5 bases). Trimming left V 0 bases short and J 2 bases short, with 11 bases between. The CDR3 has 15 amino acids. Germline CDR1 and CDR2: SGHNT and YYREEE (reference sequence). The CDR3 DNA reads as TGTGCCAGCAGCTTGGCCTTCGAGGGGAACTATGGCTACACCTTC. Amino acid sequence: CASSLAFEGNYGYTF.

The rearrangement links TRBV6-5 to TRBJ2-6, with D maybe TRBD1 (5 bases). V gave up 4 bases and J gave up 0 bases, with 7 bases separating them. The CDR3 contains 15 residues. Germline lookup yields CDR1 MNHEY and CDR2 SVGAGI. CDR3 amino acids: CASSFRGSGANVLTF. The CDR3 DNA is TGTGCCAGCAGTTTTAGGGGCTCTGGGGCCAACGTCCTGACTTTC.

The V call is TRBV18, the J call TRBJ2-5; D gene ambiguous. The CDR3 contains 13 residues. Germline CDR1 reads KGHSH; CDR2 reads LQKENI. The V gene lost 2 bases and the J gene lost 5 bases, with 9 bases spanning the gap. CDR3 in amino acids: CASSPRVGETQYF. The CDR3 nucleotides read TGTGCCAGCTCACCAAGGGTCGGTGAGACCCAGTACTTC.

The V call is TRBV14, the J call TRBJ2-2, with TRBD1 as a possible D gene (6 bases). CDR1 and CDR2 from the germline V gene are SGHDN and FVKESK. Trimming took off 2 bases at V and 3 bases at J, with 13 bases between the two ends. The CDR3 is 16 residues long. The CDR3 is CASSQTQGLDTGELFF. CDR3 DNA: TGTGCCAGCAGCCAAACACAGGGCTTAGACACCGGGGAGCTGTTTTTT. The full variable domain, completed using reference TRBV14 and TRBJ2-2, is EAGVTQFPSHSVIEKGQTVTLRCDPISGHDNLYWYRRVMGKEIKFLLHFVKESKQDESGMPNNRFLAERTGGTYSTLKVQPAELEDSGVYFCASSQTQGLDTGELFFGEGSRLTVL.

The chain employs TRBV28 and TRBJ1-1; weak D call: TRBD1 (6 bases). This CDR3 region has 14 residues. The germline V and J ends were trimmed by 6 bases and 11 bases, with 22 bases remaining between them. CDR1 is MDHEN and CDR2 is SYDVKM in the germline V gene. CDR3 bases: TGTGCCAGCAGCCCCGGGACATCCAGGTCTCGGGCTTTCTTT. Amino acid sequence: CASSPGTSRSRAFF.